What follows are 21 T cell receptor beta chains derived from one specimen sequenced in a study of naive and memory T cell subsets. The study's findings and limits: Especially in CD8 cells, naive repertoires contained a few larger clonotypes, possibly CD45RA-re-expressing memory cells.

No cognate antigen is known for these TCRs. The beta constant-region primer was an equimolar mix of two oligonucleotides covering TRBC1 and TRBC2. Nested alpha and beta constant-region primers with the SP2 primer drove four PCR rounds on ligated cDNA. TCRdb reanalysed the UMI-ligation and nested PCR reads using MiXCR and keeps one entry per CDR3 protein. In the table there are 150,000 or so distinct CDR3 sequences, under 25% of which are singletons. The sample taken for sequencing was naive CD4+ T cells from blood. These receptors came from a human donor in good health.

In this sample, this clonotype turned up a few times. V and J are TRBV11-2 and TRBJ2-2; D gene ambiguous. The CDR3 length is 13 residues. V shed 2 bases and J shed 6 bases, with 7 bases lying between them. Germline CDR1 and CDR2: SGHAT and FQNNGV. CDR3 nucleotides: TGTGCCAGCAGCTTAACGTCCCCCGGGGAGCTGTTTTTT. It yields the protein CASSLTSPGELFF.

The chain couples TRBV29-1 to TRBJ2-3; 10 bases are shared with TRBD2. Germline CDR1 and CDR2: SQVTM and ANQGSEA. The CDR3 contains 15 residues. V lost 6 bases to trimming and J lost 4 bases; unmatched junction nucleotides: 10. CDR3 sequence (DNA): TGCAGCGTCCGGCGGCTAGCGGGAGTACCAGATACGCAGTATTTT. Translating gives CSVRRLAGVPDTQYF.

The chain has TRBV28 and TRBJ2-5; D might be TRBD2 (6 bases). The CDR3 consists of 14 residues. The V gene's germline CDR1 is MDHEN and CDR2 SYDVKM. V dropped 4 bases and J dropped 5 bases, with 14 bases sitting between them. CDR3 sequence (DNA): TGTGCCAGCAGTTCATTTGCGGGAACGGAGACCCAGTACTTC. Translating it yields CASSSFAGTETQYF.

The chain employs TRBV27 and TRBJ2-1; 11 bases line up with TRBD2. The CDR3 is 18 amino acids. The V segment lost 5 bases and the J segment 3 bases; nucleotides outside the gene matches: 12. Germline V gene sequence: CDR1 MNHEY, CDR2 SMNVEV (reference sequence). The CDR3: CASSDKEGLAGIYNEQFF. The DNA of the CDR3 is TGTGCCAGCAGTGATAAGGAAGGACTAGCGGGCATCTACAATGAGCAGTTCTTC.

This clonotype showed up many times. The rearrangement uses TRBV12-3 or TRBV12-4 and TRBJ1-1; D is unclear. This CDR3 region has 14 residues. Trimming left V 2 bases short and J 7 bases short, with 14 bases between. The DNA of the CDR3 is TGTGCCAGCAGTTTAAAGGGTCGTCGCGTTGAAGCTTTCTTT. Encoded protein: CASSLKGRRVEAFF.

The sample holds many counts of this clonotype. V and J are TRBV5-6 and TRBJ1-1; D is undetermined. The germline V and J ends were trimmed by 0 bases and 0 bases, with 6 bases remaining between them. The CDR3 spans 14 residues. Germline CDR1 and CDR2: SGHDT and YYEEEE. The CDR3 bases are TGTGCCAGCAGCTTGGTCAGTCTGAACACTGAAGCTTTCTTT. Translated, it gives CASSLVSLNTEAFF.

This chain links TRBV7-8 with TRBJ2-1, with D perhaps being TRBD1 or TRBD2 (5 bases each). The CDR3 has 13 amino acids. V gave up 6 bases and J gave up 15 bases, with 21 bases separating them. Germline-derived CDR1 and CDR2 are SGHVS and FQNEAQ. CDR3 DNA sequence: TGTGCCAGCAGGAGGTACCGGGACGTCCGAGGGTTCTTC. Amino acid sequence: CASRRYRDVRGFF.

This clonotype was seen ten or more times. J is TRBJ2-3 and V is TRBV19; D is perhaps TRBD2 (5 bases). Germline V gene sequence: CDR1 LNHDA, CDR2 SQIVND (reference sequence). The CDR3 is 15 residues long. V lost 5 bases and J lost 0, with 12 bases in between. In DNA form, the CDR3 reads TGTGCCAGTAGTTCCACTAGGATTAGCACAGATACGCAGTATTTT. It is translated as CASSSTRISTDTQYF.

The chain recombines TRBV5-1 with TRBJ2-2; 7 bases match TRBD2. The CDR3 totals 16 residues. The junction had 6 bases not matched to a gene; V was cut back by 2 bases and J by 2 bases. Germline loops: CDR1 SGHRS, CDR2 YFSETQ. The CDR3 DNA follows: TGCGCCAGCAGCTTTAGGAGCGGGACTAACACCGGGGAGCTGTTTTTT. Its protein is CASSFRSGTNTGELFF. The whole variable domain, remainder taken from reference TRBV5-1 and TRBJ2-2, is KAGVTQTPRYLIKTRGQQVTLSCSPISGHRSVSWYQQTPGQGLQFLFEYFSETQRNKGNFPGRFSGRQFSNSRSEMNVSTLELGDSALYLCASSFRSGTNTGELFFGEGSRLTVL.

The chain joins TRBV29-1 to TRBJ1-3; D not resolved. V was cut by 6 bases and J by 0 bases, with 9 bases left in between. CDR1 SQVTM and CDR2 ANQGSEA come from the germline V gene. CDR3 length equals 13 residues. Written as DNA, the CDR3 is TGCAGCGTCGCAGGTCGCTCTGGAAACACCATATATTTT. It encodes CSVAGRSGNTIYF.

The gene calls are TRBV4-3 and TRBJ2-3, with TRBD1 matching over 7 bases. CDR1 LGHNA and CDR2 YSLEER come from the germline V gene. The CDR3 is 16 amino acids. J was trimmed by 0 bases and V by 4 bases; bases with no gene match: 7. The DNA of the CDR3 is TGCGCCAGCAGCCCGACAGGGATCACGAGCACAGATACGCAGTATTTT. The encoded protein is CASSPTGITSTDTQYF.

This clonotype showed up just a few times. This chain links TRBV20-1 with TRBJ2-7; 12 nucleotides match TRBD2. Germline V CDR1 and CDR2: DFQATT, SNEGSKA (reference sequence). V lost 2 bases and J lost 3; bases outside the gene matches: 2. The CDR3 has 14 amino acids. The CDR3: CSARLAGGGYEQYF. In DNA form, the CDR3 reads TGCAGTGCTAGACTAGCGGGAGGGGGCTACGAGCAGTACTTC.

This clonotype was picked up a small number of times. The DNA of the CDR3 is TGTGCCAGCAGCTCGGAGGGAGAGATAGCCAAAAACATTCAGTACTTC. This codes for CASSSEGEIAKNIQYF. The J gene is TRBJ2-4, the V gene TRBV7-9; weak D call: TRBD2 (6 bases). V gave up 4 bases and J gave up 0 bases, with 13 bases separating them. Germline CDR1 SEHNR, CDR2 FQNEAQ (reference sequence). This CDR3 spans 16 amino acids.

V is TRBV12-3 or TRBV12-4 and J is TRBJ1-2; D remains ambiguous. V shed 7 bases and J shed 5 bases, with 14 bases lying between them. This CDR3 is built from 13 residues. The CDR3 coding sequence is TGTGCCAGCACCCCGTTCTCCTTGTATGGCTACACCTTC. Translating it yields CASTPFSLYGYTF.

This clonotype was recorded at least ten times. The gene calls are TRBV3-1 and TRBJ2-3; TRBD2 agrees at 12 bases. J gave up 4 bases and V 4 bases, and 12 bases lay outside the gene matches. This CDR3 has 18 amino acids. Germline CDR1 and CDR2: LGHDT and YNNKEL (reference sequence). The CDR3 region has the DNA TGTGCCAGCAGCCCTGCAACAAGGACTAGCGGGAAAGCAGATACGCAGTATTTT. Translating it yields CASSPATRTSGKADTQYF.

There are a few counts of this clonotype. This sequence joins TRBV25-1 and TRBJ1-6, with 7 bases that match TRBD1. V shed 6 bases and J 7 bases; nucleotides not matched to a gene: 6. Germline loops: CDR1 MGHDK, CDR2 SYGVNS. The CDR3 length is 14 residues. CDR3: CASSATGRNSPLHF. DNA of the CDR3: TGTGCCAGCAGCGCGACAGGGAGGAATTCACCCCTCCACTTT.

J is TRBJ2-3 and V is TRBV5-1; D gene unclear. CDR3 length equals 15 residues. V was clipped by 0 bases and J by 4 bases, with 12 bases between them. CDR1 is SGHRS, CDR2 YFSETQ, per germline. The CDR3 protein is CASSLELVISDTQYF. CDR3 nucleotides: TGCGCCAGCAGCTTGGAGCTAGTTATTTCAGATACGCAGTATTTT. Full variable domain (remainder filled in from reference TRBV5-1 and TRBJ2-3): KAGVTQTPRYLIKTRGQQVTLSCSPISGHRSVSWYQQTPGQGLQFLFEYFSETQRNKGNFPGRFSGRQFSNSRSEMNVSTLELGDSALYLCASSLELVISDTQYFGPGTRLTVL.

This clonotype was counted between two and nine times. The chain is built from TRBV15 and TRBJ2-1; 7 nucleotides match TRBD1. CDR1 and CDR2 (germline): LNHNV, YYDKDF (reference sequence). CDR3 size: 15 residues. Trimming at V came to 5 bases and at J to 4 bases, leaving 8 bases not matched to a gene. The CDR3 reads CATSGATGVYNEQFF. DNA for the CDR3: TGTGCCACCAGCGGCGCCACAGGGGTTTACAATGAGCAGTTCTTC. Full variable domain (rest looked up from reference TRBV15 and TRBJ2-1): DAMVIQNPRYQVTQFGKPVTLSCSQTLNHNVMYWYQQKSSQAPKLLFHYYDKDFNNEADTPDNFQSRRPNTSFCFLDIRSPGLGDTAMYLCATSGATGVYNEQFFGPGTRLTVL.

This chain connects TRBV7-6 to TRBJ2-1; maybe TRBD2 (6 bases). There are 16 residues in the CDR3. V was clipped by 2 bases and J by 0 bases, with 11 bases between them. The germline gives CDR1 SGHVS, CDR2 FNYEAQ. Here the CDR3 reads CASSLLLAGSYNEQFF. CDR3 coding DNA: TGTGCCAGCAGCTTACTACTAGCAGGCTCCTACAATGAGCAGTTCTTC. The complete variable domain, with remaining parts taken from reference TRBV7-6 and TRBJ2-1, reads GAGVSQSPRYKVTKRGQDVALRCDPISGHVSLYWYRQALGQGPEFLTYFNYEAQQDKSGLPNDRFSAERPEGSISTLTIQRTEQRDSAMYRCASSLLLAGSYNEQFFGPGTRLTVL.

This clonotype appeared many times. The gene calls are TRBV27 and TRBJ2-7; D is unclear. The length of the CDR3 is 14 residues. CDR1 is MNHEY, CDR2 SMNVEV, per germline (reference sequence). Trimming removed 6 bases from V and 0 bases from J, with 12 bases in between. The DNA for the CDR3 is TGTGCCAGCAGCCTTACGGTAGCCTCCTACGAGCAGTACTTC. Protein: CASSLTVASYEQYF.

J is TRBJ2-5 and V is TRBV5-1, with 10 bases aligning to TRBD2. Germline V lookup: CDR1 SGHRS, CDR2 YFSETQ. This CDR3 is 17 amino acids long. The ends lost 4 bases at V and 5 bases at J; junction bases unmatched: 14. CDR3 sequence reads: CASSGASGRSKRETQYF. The CDR3 DNA is TGCGCCAGCAGCGGGGCTAGCGGGAGAAGCAAACGGGAGACCCAGTACTTC.